This T cell receptor (beta chain) was captured by sequencing in a study of shared T cell receptors in the human thymus. V was pared by 4 bases and J by 4 bases, with 13 bases between. The CDR3 runs 15 residues. CDR1 MGHDK and CDR2 SYGVNS come from the germline V gene. TCRdb's copy holds only in-frame clones and misses some; the assay was immunoSEQ multiplex PCR. The table shows hundreds of thousands of clones, with around 87% occurring only once. This sample was shared with a second study, whose subject was human thymus T cells. This second study says: Having corrective surgery for congenital heart defects, healthy Finnish infants were the ones who donated. Corrective heart surgery yielded the resections from which the thymus tissue came. Related studies found that unrelated individuals share highly overlapping thymic repertoires.

The sample comprised thymocytes. This sequence originates from a boy in the first two years of life with a congenital heart defect. V and J are TRBV25-1 and TRBJ2-2; possible D gene TRBD2, 5 bases. The CDR3 reads CASSGRGSATGELFF. The CDR3 nucleotides are TGTGCCAGCAGTGGCCGAGGTAGCGCCACCGGGGAGCTGTTTTTT.